The clone carrying this T cell receptor (beta chain) was detected ten times or more. V shed 7 bases and J 7 bases; nucleotides not matched to a gene: 2. The CDR3 consists of 12 residues. Per the germline V gene, CDR1 is MDHEN and CDR2 is SYDVKM. TCRdb recomputed calls from the 5' RACE reads with MiXCR, one row per CDR3 protein. The sample holds roughly 30,000 distinct CDR3 sequences, 6.6% seen once. This sample was taken from a study of neurological immune-mediated disorders. The TCR originated in a woman between 45 and 60 years old in good health. Sequenced material: PBMCs. The chain carries TRBV28 and TRBJ2-1; TRBD1 matches 9 bases. This CDR3 reads CASTQGANEQFF. The CDR3 DNA is TGTGCCAGCACACAGGGGGCTAATGAGCAGTTCTTC.